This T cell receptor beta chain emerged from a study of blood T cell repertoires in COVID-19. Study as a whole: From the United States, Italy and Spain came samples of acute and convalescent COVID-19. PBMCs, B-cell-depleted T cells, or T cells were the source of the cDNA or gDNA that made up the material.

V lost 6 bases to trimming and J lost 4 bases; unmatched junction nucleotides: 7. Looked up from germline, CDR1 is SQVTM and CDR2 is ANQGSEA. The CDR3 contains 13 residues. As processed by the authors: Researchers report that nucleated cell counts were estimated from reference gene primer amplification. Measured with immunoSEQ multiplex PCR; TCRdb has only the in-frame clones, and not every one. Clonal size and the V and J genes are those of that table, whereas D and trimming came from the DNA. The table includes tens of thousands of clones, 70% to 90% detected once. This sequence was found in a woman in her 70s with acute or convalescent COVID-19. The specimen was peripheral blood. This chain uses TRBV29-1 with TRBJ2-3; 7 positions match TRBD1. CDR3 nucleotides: TGCAGCGTGGACGACAGGGCCCCAGATACGCAGTATTTT. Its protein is CSVDDRAPDTQYF.